Described below is a single TCR beta chain sequence and its context. No antigen is known for it. For the second PCR, which ran for about 6 to 11 cycles, a sample-barcoded 5' primer and a J-beta primer mix were used. Each cDNA molecule, via a template-switch adaptor with 12 random nucleotides, was tagged. A single record per CDR3 protein comes from TCRdb applying MiXCR to the 5' RACE reads. The table includes 1.5 million to 1.9 million distinct CDR3 sequences, less than 45% detected once. V gave up 8 bases and J gave up 6 bases; unmatched junction bases: 14. This CDR3 spans 16 amino acids. Germline V gene data show CDR1 as DFQATT and CDR2 as SNEGSKA (reference sequence). This specimen comes from a study of blood T cells in healthy people across ages. The study's findings and limits: Per million T cells, TCR beta diversity dropped about linearly as age rose. Naive CD4+ cells and diversity were both higher in long-lived donors than in aged donors.

The donors, healthy Caucasians from Russia, were aged about 6 to 90. The sequence derives from a woman in her late teens or twenties in good health. This sequence joins TRBV20-1 and TRBJ2-2, with 11 bases lining up with TRBD1. Sequenced input: blood. CDR3 bases: TGCAGTACTTTCACTCCGGGACAGGGGGTAGCCGGGGAGCTGTTTTTT. Its protein product is CSTFTPGQGVAGELFF.